What follows describes a single T cell receptor beta chain. Here immunoSEQ multiplex PCR was the method, and the copy in TCRdb shows in-frame clones only, minus some. This table has 3,000 to 4,000 clones, 60% to 85% appearing once. The sample is drawn from a study of chemoradiotherapy in HPV16-positive cancers. From germline, CDR1 is SGHTA and CDR2 FQGNSA. V trimming: 0 bases; J trimming: 2 bases; junction bases outside the gene matches: 11. This CDR3 contains 19 residues. Sequenced here: tumor tissue, sampled from a patient who underwent chemoradiotherapy. The gene calls are TRBV7-2 and TRBJ2-1, with TRBD2 matching over 9 bases. The clonotype was recovered from a human donor with HPV-associated anogenital cancer. CDR3 region: CASSLAGSRSGSTYNEQFF. CDR3 coding DNA: TGTGCCAGCAGCTTAGCAGGCTCGCGTAGCGGGAGCACCTACAATGAGCAGTTCTTC.